Listed here is a single T cell receptor (beta chain). Its antigen is unidentified. Using a J-beta primer mix together with a sample-barcoded 5' primer, a second PCR was run for roughly 6 to 11 cycles. TCRdb re-called the 5' RACE reads with MiXCR, one entry per CDR3 protein. The sample consists of some 1.5 million distinct CDR3 sequences, about 42% of them appearing once. The data belong to a study of blood T cells in healthy people across ages. Findings and caveats of the study: Expanded clonotype changes were possibly confounded by unknown donor CMV status. Among T cells, TCR beta diversity per million cells dropped roughly linearly as age rose.

The clonotype originates from a young woman in good health. Specimen: blood.

CDR3 sequence: CASSPRTGDRYGYTF. The CDR3 nucleotides are TGTGCCAGCAGCCCCAGGACAGGGGATCGCTATGGCTACACCTTC. The genes are TRBV7-9 and TRBJ1-2; 9 bases are a match to TRBD1. Germline V gives CDR1 SEHNR, CDR2 FQNEAQ (reference sequence). The CDR3 runs to 15 residues. The V and J ends lost 5 bases and 4 bases, in that order; junction bases with no gene match: 8.